In this sample, the clone carrying this T cell receptor beta chain turned up many times. This sample stems from a study of molecular identifiers for immune sequencing clone quantification. Per the germline V gene, CDR1 is SGHRS and CDR2 is YFSETQ. V was clipped by 0 bases and J by 7 bases, with 11 bases between them. The CDR3 loop spans 13 amino acids. Previously described methods with listed TCR primers produced the bulk TCR libraries. One entry per CDR3 protein, called by TCRdb with MiXCR from the PCR reads. Of 97,000 or so distinct CDR3 sequences listed, about 35% are singletons. The J gene is TRBJ2-7, the V gene TRBV5-1; the D gene is possibly TRBD1 (5 bases). This TCR came from a human donor in good health. Some libraries in this study had Jurkat cell RNA spiked in. Sequenced input: naive CD8+ T cells from blood, with Jurkat cell RNA spiked in. Subset reported: FACS-sorted CD8+CD4-CCR7+CD45RA+ naive T cells. The CDR3: CASSLEVPGEQYF. The CDR3 bases are TGCGCCAGCAGCTTGGAGGTTCCAGGGGAGCAGTACTTC.